This TCR beta chain was found in a study of shared clonotypes between healthy human individuals (dated by TCRdb to 2020 to 2021). Notes on the research overall: A couple of women and three men aged 18 to 49 years were included in the cohort. To increase sequencing depth and limit assay-specific biases, TCR repertoire library preparation and sequencing were carried out by different laboratories using diverse techniques. The study deeply sequenced blood TCR repertoires of about five healthy adults to estimate repertoire size and the extent of clonotype sharing between individuals. Between about 0.85 and 9.5 billion PBMCs per donor were obtained by leukapheresis. For each donor, CD4 naive and CD4 memory were each given three plates, CD8 naive was given two plates, and CD8 memory was given one plate.

As concerns this clone: It has no known antigen specificity. No base quality information exists; no much larger clone differs at one position.

CDR1 is given as LNHDA and CDR2 as SQIVND, both from the germline V gene (reference sequence). Trimming removed 7 bases from V and 6 bases from J, leaving 15 bases between the germline ends. The CDR3 numbers 13 residues from cysteine through phenylalanine. Just CDR3 DNA is preserved here, 39 bases in frame from base 1. Using the deep immunoSEQ assay, TCR CDR3 regions were amplified from genomic DNA by multiplex PCR. For each cell subset, the extracted genomic DNA was distributed evenly across all wells of several immunoSEQ 96-well plates, and each plate served as one replicate. Each replicate PCR for sorted subsets received about 220 ng genomic DNA, equal to about 29,000 T cell genomes. Purified libraries were quantified with a Qubit 3.0 fluorometer, sized on a Bioanalyzer 2100, and re-quantified with the KAPA Library Quantification kit. Every immunoSEQ 96-well plate was sequenced on a separate single-read 150-cycle Illumina NextSeq 550 flow cell. The authors processed their data as follows. Because the immunoSEQ output included only junctional sequences and no quality scores, the filtering could not be the same as the filtering used for full-length reads. To assign V/J genes and CDR3, sequences were annotated using PyIR, a Python wrapper for IgBLAST v1.9, with IMGT germline references. Any read was removed if the V/J assignment was weak (E-value above 1e-6), the CDR3 was missing, or the read contained stop codons, out-of-frame junctions, or ambiguous translated residues. V3J clonotypes were defined as sequences sharing an identical inferred V gene, J gene, and CDR3 amino acid sequence. Percentage overlap between repertoires was computed as shared unique clonotypes divided by the size of the smaller repertoire. Richness of each repertoire was evaluated using RTK rarefaction, the Chao1 estimator, and Recon v2.1 estimates of unobserved clonotypes. Generation probabilities were computed with OLGA for all TCRbeta clonotypes obtained by the gDNA method from several donors. The table was pulled from immuneACCESS by TCRdb, which kept in-frame rearrangements only. Such tables lose some clones; where checked, under half of the loss comes from unresolved V genes, and the rest has no known cause. The V and J calls and the clone size are those of that table, but D and trimming were determined from the DNA. For this sample the table gives some 2.1 million clones, of which approximately 92% were detected only once. Approximately 1.7% of the sample comes from the top ten.

What the research found in general, with its limitations: Naive subsets generally had larger estimated clonotype richness than memory subsets. Compared with non-shared clonotypes, clonotypes shared by all four sorted-subset donors had higher generation probabilities. Sampling was restricted to blood, and TCR repertoires in tissue are likely to differ from TCR repertoires in blood. Based on pairwise subsampling, the degree of clonotype sharing among donors was expected to be affected by sequencing depth. Sharing across a handful of donors was observed for about 5% of naive CD4, over 3% of naive CD8, about 2.5% of memory CD4, and about 0.4% of memory CD8 clonotypes. Rarefaction of sorted-subset datasets indicated incomplete sequencing despite the large sequencing depth. Because the study included a small number of donors, the genetic and exposure-history diversity represented was limited.

CD8 naive samples were obtained by positive selection for CCR7 among CD45RO-negative cells, yielding a CD45RA+CCR7+ population from which TemRA cells were excluded. The donors were healthy, HIV-negative adults who had no recently reported acute infections or vaccinations. Every donor was a Caucasian adult living in Nashville, Tennessee, USA. Blood was collected by leukapheresis, and PBMCs were isolated by Ficoll-Histopaque density gradient centrifugation and then cryopreserved in liquid nitrogen vapor phase. Analytical flow cytometry was used to check the purity and quantity of every magnetically sorted T cell population. Genomic DNA was isolated from every sorted fraction and measured by UV absorbance on a Nanodrop 2000c.

The sequencing input was naive CD8+ T cells from PBMCs. This specimen's cell subset or site label, per the study, means: CD45RA+CCR7+. The sequence was collected from a man younger than 35 in good health. Some clones in this sample may be carry-over from other donors' samples. The chain is encoded by TRBV19 joined to TRBJ1-1, with TRBD1 tentatively as D gene (5 bases match). The CDR3 region reads CASNGDVDPEAFF. The nucleotide sequence is given as TGTGCCAGTAACGGGGACGTGGATCCTGAAGCTTTCTTT. Supplemented by the reference TRBV19 and TRBJ1-1 proteins around the CDR3, the complete variable domain is DGGITQSPKYLFRKEGQNVTLSCEQNLNHDAMYWYRQDPGQGLRLIYYSQIVNDFQKGDIAEGYSVSREKKESFPLTVTSAQKNPTAFYLCASNGDVDPEAFFGQGTRLTVV.